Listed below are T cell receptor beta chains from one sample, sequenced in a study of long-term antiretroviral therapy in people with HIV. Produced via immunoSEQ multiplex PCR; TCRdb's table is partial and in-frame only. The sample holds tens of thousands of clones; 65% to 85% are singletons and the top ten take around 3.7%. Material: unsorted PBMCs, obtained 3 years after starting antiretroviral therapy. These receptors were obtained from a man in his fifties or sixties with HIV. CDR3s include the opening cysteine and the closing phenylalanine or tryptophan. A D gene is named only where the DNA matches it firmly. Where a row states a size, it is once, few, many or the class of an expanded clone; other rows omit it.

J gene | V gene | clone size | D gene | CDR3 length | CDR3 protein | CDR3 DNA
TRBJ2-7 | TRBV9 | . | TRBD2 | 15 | CASSVAGTSGDEQYF | TGTGCCAGCAGCGTAGCTGGGACTAGCGGGGACGAGCAGTACTTC
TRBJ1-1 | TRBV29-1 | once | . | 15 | CSAPEGSGMNTEAFF | TGCAGCGCCCCGGAAGGGTCAGGGATGAACACTGAAGCTTTCTTT
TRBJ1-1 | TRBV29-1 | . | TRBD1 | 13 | CSVAHRGLTEAFF | TGCAGCGTTGCCCACAGGGGCCTGACTGAAGCTTTCTTT
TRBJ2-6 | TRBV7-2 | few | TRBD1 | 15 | CASRRQGAGANVLTF | TGTGCCAGCAGAAGACAGGGGGCTGGGGCCAACGTCCTGACTTTC
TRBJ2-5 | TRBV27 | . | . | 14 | CASSPSAGGGTQYF | TGTGCCAGCAGTCCGTCGGCAGGGGGGGGGACCCAGTACTTC
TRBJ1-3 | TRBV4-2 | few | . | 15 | CASSQDRSSGNTIYF | TGTGCCAGCAGCCAAGATAGGAGCTCTGGAAACACCATATATTTT
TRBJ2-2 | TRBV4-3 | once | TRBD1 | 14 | CASRQGYSTGELFF | TGCGCCAGTAGACAGGGATACTCCACCGGGGAGCTGTTTTTT
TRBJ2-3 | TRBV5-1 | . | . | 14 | CASSLDRLADTQYF | TGCGCCAGCAGCTTGGACAGGTTGGCAGATACGCAGTATTTT
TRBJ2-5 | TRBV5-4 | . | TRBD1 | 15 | CASSLGTGGAETQYF | TGTGCCAGCAGCTTAGGGACAGGGGGGGCGGAGACCCAGTACTTC
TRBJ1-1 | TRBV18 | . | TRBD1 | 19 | CASSPQGARGMGPSSAAFF | TGTGCCAGCTCACCACAGGGGGCGCGCGGTATGGGTCCGTCGTCTGCAGCTTTCTTT
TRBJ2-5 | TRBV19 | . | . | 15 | CASSIVAGRGETQYF | TGTGCCAGTAGTATAGTTGCAGGGAGGGGGGAGACCCAGTACTTC
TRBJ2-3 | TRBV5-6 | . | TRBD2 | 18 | CASSLVAGGSAGTDTQYF | TGTGCCAGCAGCTTGGTAGCGGGAGGGTCGGCGGGCACAGATACGCAGTATTTT
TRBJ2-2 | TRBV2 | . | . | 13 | CASSQRTTGELFF | TGTGCCAGCTCTCAGCGGACAACCGGGGAGCTGTTTTTT
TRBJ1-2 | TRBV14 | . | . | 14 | CASSEGGGVRGYTF | TGTGCCAGCAGCGAAGGTGGAGGGGTAAGAGGCTACACCTTC
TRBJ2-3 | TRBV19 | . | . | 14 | CARPWRGQGDTQYF | TGTGCCCGCCCGTGGAGGGGGCAGGGAGATACGCAGTATTTT
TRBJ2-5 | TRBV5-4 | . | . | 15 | CASSLALGGKRTQYF | TGTGCCAGCAGCTTGGCCCTAGGCGGGAAACGGACCCAGTACTTC
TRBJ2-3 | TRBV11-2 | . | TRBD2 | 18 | CASSLGTSGGRFTDTQYF | TGTGCCAGCAGCTTAGGAACTAGCGGGGGGAGGTTTACAGATACGCAGTATTTT
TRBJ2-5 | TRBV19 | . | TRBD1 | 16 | CASSIPGQGVGETQYF | TGTGCCAGTAGTATCCCCGGACAGGGGGTGGGGGAGACCCAGTACTTC
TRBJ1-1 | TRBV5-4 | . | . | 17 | CASSPSGERSLNTEAFF | TGTGCCAGCAGCCCGTCAGGGGAACGGTCCTTGAACACTGAAGCTTTCTTT
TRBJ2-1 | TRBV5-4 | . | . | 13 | CASSLWSATEQFF | TGTGCCAGCAGCTTGTGGTCAGCGACTGAGCAGTTCTTC
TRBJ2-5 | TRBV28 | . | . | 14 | CASTNPGRAETQYF | TGTGCCAGCACCAATCCGGGACGGGCAGAGACCCAGTACTTC
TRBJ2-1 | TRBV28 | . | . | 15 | CASSLGGAAYNEQFF | TGTGCCAGCAGTTTAGGGGGGGCAGCCTACAATGAGCAGTTCTTC
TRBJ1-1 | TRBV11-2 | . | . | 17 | CASSLTVTLAMNTEAFF | TGTGCCAGCAGCTTGACAGTAACTCTTGCTATGAACACTGAAGCTTTCTTT
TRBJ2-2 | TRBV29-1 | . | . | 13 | CSVGHTNTGELFF | TGCAGCGTTGGGCATACGAACACCGGGGAGCTGTTTTTT
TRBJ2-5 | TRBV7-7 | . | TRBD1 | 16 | CASSLESQGAGETQYF | TGTGCCAGCAGCTTAGAGTCTCAGGGGGCGGGAGAGACCCAGTACTTC
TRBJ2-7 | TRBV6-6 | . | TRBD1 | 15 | CASASARQGAYEQYF | TGTGCCAGCGCCTCAGCTCGACAGGGGGCCTACGAGCAGTACTTC
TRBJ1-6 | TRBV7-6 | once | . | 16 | CASSLAPRGSNSPLHF | TGTGCCAGCAGCTTAGCGCCCAGGGGCAGTAATTCACCCCTCCACTTT
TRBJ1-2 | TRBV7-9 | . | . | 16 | CASSLMGIESNYGYTF | TGTGCCAGCAGCCTAATGGGCATTGAATCCAACTATGGCTACACCTTC
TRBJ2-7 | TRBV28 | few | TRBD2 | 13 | CASSRTRSYEQYF | TGTGCCAGCAGCCGGACTAGAAGCTACGAGCAGTACTTC
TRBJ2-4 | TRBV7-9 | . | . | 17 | CASSLRSTPVAKNIQYF | TGTGCCAGCAGCCTCCGTTCGACTCCGGTAGCCAAAAACATTCAGTACTTC
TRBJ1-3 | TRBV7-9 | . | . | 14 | CASRQSWGGNTIYF | TGTGCCAGCAGACAGAGTTGGGGAGGAAACACCATATATTTT